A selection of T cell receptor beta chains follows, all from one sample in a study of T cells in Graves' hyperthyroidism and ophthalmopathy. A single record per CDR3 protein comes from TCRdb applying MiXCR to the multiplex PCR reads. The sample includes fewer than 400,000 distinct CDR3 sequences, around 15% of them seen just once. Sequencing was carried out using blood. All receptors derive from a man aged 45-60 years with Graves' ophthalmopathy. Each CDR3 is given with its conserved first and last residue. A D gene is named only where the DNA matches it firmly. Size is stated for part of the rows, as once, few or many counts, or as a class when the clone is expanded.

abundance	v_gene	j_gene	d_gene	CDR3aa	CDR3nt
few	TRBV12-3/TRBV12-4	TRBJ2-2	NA	CASSLGDRTGELFF	TGTGCCAGCAGTTTAGGGGATAGGACCGGGGAGCTGTTTTTT
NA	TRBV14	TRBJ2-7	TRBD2	CASRPSGLSYEQYF	TGTGCCAGCAGACCTAGCGGATTGTCCTACGAGCAGTACTTC
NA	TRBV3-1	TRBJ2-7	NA	CASSQVAREQYF	TGTGCCAGCAGCCAAGTTGCGCGGGAGCAGTACTTC
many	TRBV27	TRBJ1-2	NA	CASSRTVRGQPNYGYTF	TGTGCCAGCAGCAGGACCGTCAGGGGCCAACCTAACTATGGCTACACCTTC
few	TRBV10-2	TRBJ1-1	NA	CASSESTGETEAFF	TGCGCCAGCAGTGAGTCGACGGGCGAGACTGAAGCTTTCTTT
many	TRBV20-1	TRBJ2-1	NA	CSARGSLTGDFHEQFF	TGCAGTGCTAGAGGCTCCCTGACGGGAGATTTTCATGAGCAGTTCTTC
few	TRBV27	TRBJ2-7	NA	CASTAGPYEQYF	TGTGCCAGCACTGCCGGGCCCTACGAGCAGTACTTC
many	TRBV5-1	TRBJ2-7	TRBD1	CASSPTIPGQGANEQYF	TGCGCCAGCAGCCCCACCATCCCGGGACAGGGGGCCAACGAGCAGTACTTC
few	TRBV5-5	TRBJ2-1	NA	CASSKRPGGLGAANEQFF	TGTGCCAGCAGCAAAAGACCAGGGGGACTAGGAGCCGCGAATGAGCAGTTCTTC
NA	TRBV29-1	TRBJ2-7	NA	CSVEDRSYEQYF	TGCAGCGTTGAGGACCGGAGCTACGAGCAGTACTTC
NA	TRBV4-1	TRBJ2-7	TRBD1	CASSQPMGQSSYEQYF	TGCGCCAGCAGCCAGCCTATGGGACAGTCCTCCTACGAGCAGTACTTC
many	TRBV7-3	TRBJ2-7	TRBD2	CASSQTGLAGAEQYF	TGTGCCAGCAGCCAGACGGGACTAGCGGGAGCCGAGCAGTACTTC
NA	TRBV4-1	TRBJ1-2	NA	CASSQDLVPGGYTF	TGTGCCAGCAGCCAAGATCTTGTTCCCGGCGGCTACACCTTC
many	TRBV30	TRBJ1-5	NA	CAWNQGTSNQPQHF	TGTGCCTGGAACCAGGGGACAAGCAATCAGCCCCAGCATTTT
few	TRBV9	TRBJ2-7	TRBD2	CASSVDSLAGGPYEQYF	TGTGCCAGCAGCGTAGACTCCCTAGCGGGAGGACCCTACGAGCAGTACTTC
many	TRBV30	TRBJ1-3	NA	CAWRQGGSHTIYF	TGTGCCTGGAGACAGGGAGGCTCTCACACCATATATTTT
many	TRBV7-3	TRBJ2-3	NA	CASSLLGRDTDTQYF	TGTGCCAGCAGCTTACTGGGACGGGACACAGATACGCAGTATTTT
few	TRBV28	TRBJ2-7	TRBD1	CASPGQGGSYEQYF	TGTGCCAGCCCGGGACAGGGAGGATCCTACGAGCAGTACTTC
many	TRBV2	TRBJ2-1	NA	CASSEERVPTAEQFF	TGTGCCAGCAGTGAAGAACGGGTCCCCACGGCGGAGCAGTTCTTC
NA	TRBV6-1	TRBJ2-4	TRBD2	CASSGGAGGGIQYF	TGTGCCAGCAGCGGTGGGGCGGGAGGGGGCATTCAGTACTTC
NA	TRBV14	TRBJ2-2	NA	CASSHPAIGELFF	TGTGCCAGCAGCCACCCCGCCATCGGGGAGCTGTTTTTT
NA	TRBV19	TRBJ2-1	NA	CASSSSGYNEQFF	TGTGCCAGTAGTAGTAGCGGATACAATGAGCAGTTCTTC
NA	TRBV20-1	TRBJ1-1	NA	CSARDVGGRVGTEAFF	TGCAGTGCTAGAGATGTAGGGGGGCGAGTAGGCACTGAAGCTTTCTTT